One sample yielded the 27 T cell receptor beta chains listed below, sequenced in a study of shared clonotypes between healthy human individuals. Generated by immunoSEQ multiplex PCR, the TCRdb table keeps only in-frame clones and is missing some. The table lists roughly 2.2 million clones, more than 85% of them singletons. Material for sequencing was naive CD4+ T cells from PBMCs. The subset is: CD45RA+ positively selected. Receptors originate from a young man in good health. Some clones in this sample may be carry-over from other donors' samples.

The CDR3 here is CASSLRGINQPQHF. CDR3 nucleotide sequence: TGTGCCAGCAGTTTGCGGGGCATCAATCAGCCCCAGCATTTT. The gene calls are TRBV28 and TRBJ1-5; D perhaps matches TRBD1 (5 bases). CDR3 length: 14 residues. Trimming removed 3 bases from V and 3 bases from J, with 9 bases in between. Germline values: CDR1 MDHEN, CDR2 SYDVKM. The full variable domain, with the rest looked up from reference TRBV28 and TRBJ1-5, is DVKVTQSSRYLVKRTGEKVFLECVQDMDHENMFWYRQDPGLGLRLIYFSYDVKMKEKGDIPEGYSVSREKKERFSLILESASTNQTSMYLCASSLRGINQPQHFGDGTRLSIL.

The chain is built from TRBV11-2 and TRBJ2-7; 10 bases align to TRBD1. The CDR3 extends over 14 amino acids. CDR1 SGHAT and CDR2 FQNNGV come from the germline V gene. Trimming at V came to 5 bases and at J to 5 bases, leaving 6 bases not matched to a gene. DNA for the CDR3: TGTGCCAGCAGCCGCGGACAGGGGGTACACGAGCAGTACTTC. Translating it yields CASSRGQGVHEQYF.

The rearrangement joins TRBV5-1 to TRBJ2-7, with 7 positions matching TRBD2. Germline CDR1 reads SGHRS; CDR2 reads YFSETQ. The CDR3 sequence is 12 residues long. Trimming removed 6 bases from V and 4 bases from J; junction bases left unmatched: 4. The chain's CDR3 is CASKAGEYEQYF. DNA of the CDR3: TGCGCCAGCAAGGCGGGAGAGTACGAGCAGTACTTC.

This clone appeared once. The chain links TRBV28 to TRBJ2-7; TRBD1 aligns across 8 bases. V shed 8 bases and J 1 base; nucleotides not matched to a gene: 4. This CDR3 is built from 13 residues. CDR1 is MDHEN, CDR2 SYDVKM, per germline. CDR3 nucleotides: TGTGCCAGCGGGACAGGTCATTCCTACGAGCAGTACTTC. Protein: CASGTGHSYEQYF. Complete variable domain (other parts from reference TRBV28 and TRBJ2-7): DVKVTQSSRYLVKRTGEKVFLECVQDMDHENMFWYRQDPGLGLRLIYFSYDVKMKEKGDIPEGYSVSREKKERFSLILESASTNQTSMYLCASGTGHSYEQYFGPGTRLTVT.

There are a few counts of this clone. The gene calls are TRBV18 and TRBJ1-1; D is perhaps TRBD1 (5 bases). Germline CDR1 reads KGHSH; CDR2 reads LQKENI. Trimming left V 1 base short and J 1 base short, with 7 bases between. The CDR3 extends over 14 amino acids. The CDR3 coding sequence is TGTGCCAGCTCACCACAGGACAAGAACACTGAAGCTTTCTTT. Translated, it gives CASSPQDKNTEAFF.

The V gene is TRBV9, the J gene TRBJ2-6, with a weak D call TRBD1 (5 bases). CDR1 and CDR2 (germline): SGDLS, YYNGEE. Trimming removed 2 bases from V and 0 bases from J, with 12 bases in between. This CDR3 is built from 17 residues. The CDR3 bases are TGTGCCAGCAGCGTGCGTAGGGGTAGCTCTGGGGCCAACGTCCTGACTTTC. Translated: CASSVRRGSSGANVLTF.

This clone was recorded only once. The chain recombines TRBV6-5 with TRBJ2-2, with D possibly being TRBD1 (6 bases). Germline assignment: CDR1 MNHEY and CDR2 SVGAGI. Deletions cut 6 bases from V and 1 base from J, with 6 bases between. The CDR3 is 13 residues long. CDR3 sequence reads: CASRDRNTGELFF. The CDR3 DNA reads as TGTGCCAGCAGGGACAGGAACACCGGGGAGCTGTTTTTT.

This chain uses TRBV7-8 with TRBJ1-1; D is uncertain. Germline V lookup: CDR1 SGHVS, CDR2 FQNEAQ. This CDR3 region has 13 residues. Trimming pared 9 bases from V and 0 bases from J, leaving 11 bases between. The CDR3 loop reads CASRRILNTEAFF. In DNA, the CDR3 is TGTGCCAGTCGACGGATTTTGAACACTGAAGCTTTCTTT.

The rearrangement joins TRBV18 to TRBJ2-5; TRBD1 matches 7 bases. V was pared by 5 bases and J by 4 bases, with 10 bases of the junction left unmatched. There are 15 residues in the CDR3. Germline V gives CDR1 KGHSH, CDR2 LQKENI. This chain's CDR3 is CASSARLQGPETQYF. The CDR3 bases are TGTGCCAGCTCAGCACGGTTACAGGGGCCAGAGACCCAGTACTTC.

The chain joins TRBV4-3 to TRBJ1-4; D unresolved. The V end lost 1 base, the J end lost 7 bases, and 7 bases lay between the germline ends. CDR1 LGHNA and CDR2 YSLEER come from the germline V gene. The CDR3 has 13 residues. The CDR3 loop reads CASSQVHGEKLFF. CDR3 nucleotides: TGCGCCAGCAGCCAAGTACATGGTGAAAAACTGTTTTTT.

Only one count was recorded for this clone. The same CDR3 arises from other DNA sequences in this sample as well. The rearrangement links TRBV6-5 to TRBJ1-5; the D gene is possibly TRBD1 (5 bases). Trimming took 2 bases from V and 0 from J, leaving 8 bases between them. This CDR3 region has 15 residues. CDR1 and CDR2 (germline): MNHEY, SVGAGI. The CDR3 loop is CASSYGGYSNQPQHF. CDR3 in DNA: TGTGCCAGCAGTTACGGGGGTTATAGCAATCAGCCCCAGCATTTT.

The chain couples TRBV6-1 to TRBJ1-5; D is ambiguous. Germline CDR1 reads MNHNS; CDR2 reads SASEGT. V lost 2 bases and J 0 bases, leaving 11 bases between the germline ends. The CDR3 sequence is 16 residues long. The CDR3 coding sequence is TGTGCCAGCAGTGAACTCGCAGGCTATAGCAATCAGCCCCAGCATTTT. Translating it yields CASSELAGYSNQPQHF.

Written as DNA, the CDR3 is TGTGCCAGCAGTTACTCGGCCGCAACTAATGAAAAACTGTTTTTT. Encoded protein: CASSYSAATNEKLFF. This chain uses TRBV6-5 with TRBJ1-4; D gene unclear. The V gene lost 0 bases and the J gene lost 0 bases, with 5 bases spanning the gap. The CDR3 loop spans 15 amino acids. Germline values: CDR1 MNHEY, CDR2 SVGAGI.

The chain couples TRBV5-1 to TRBJ2-2; D not resolved. This CDR3 spans 11 amino acids. Germline values: CDR1 SGHRS, CDR2 YFSETQ. V was trimmed by 5 bases and J by 8 bases, leaving 7 bases between them. The DNA for the CDR3 is TGCGCCAGCAGGGTCGTGGGGGAGCTGTTTTTT. It yields the protein CASRVVGELFF.

The rearrangement uses TRBV7-3 and TRBJ2-7, with TRBD1 matching 8 bases. Germline V gene data show CDR1 as SGHTA and CDR2 as FQGTGA. The CDR3 sequence is 15 residues long. J lost 5 bases, V lost 3 bases, and 9 bases had no gene match. The CDR3 DNA reads TGTGCCAGCAGCTTGATAGGTCAGGGGGCCGACGAGCAGTACTTC. Protein: CASSLIGQGADEQYF.

As regards this clone: Within the sample, other DNA sequences also encode this same CDR3. The chain has TRBV7-9 and TRBJ1-5, with D hard to call. This CDR3 comprises 13 residues. Germline-derived CDR1 and CDR2 are SEHNR and FQNEAQ (reference sequence). V gave up 0 bases and J gave up 0 bases, with 0 bases separating them. CDR3 nucleotides: TGTGCCAGCAGCTTAGCTAGCAATCAGCCCCAGCATTTT. It is translated as CASSLASNQPQHF.

This clone has a single count. V is TRBV5-1 and J is TRBJ1-2; possibly TRBD1 for D (6 bases). V lost 5 bases, J lost 8 bases, and 19 bases lay in between. The CDR3 is 14 residues long. Germline V lookup: CDR1 SGHRS, CDR2 YFSETQ. DNA for the CDR3: TGCGCCAGCAGAGAAAGTTACAGGGTAGGGGGCTACACCTTC. Protein product: CASRESYRVGGYTF.

The chain combines TRBV28 with TRBJ2-2; 8 bases align to TRBD1. J gave up 5 bases and V 6 bases, and 8 bases lay outside the gene matches. Per the germline V gene, CDR1 is MDHEN and CDR2 is SYDVKM. The CDR3 is made up of 15 amino acids. Here the CDR3 DNA reads TGTGCCAGCAGGATTTCGGACAGGGAGACCGGGGAGCTGTTTTTT. This encodes CASRISDRETGELFF.

The V call is TRBV18, the J call TRBJ2-1; tentative D call: TRBD2 (5 bases). The CDR3 covers 16 residues. V was shortened by 6 bases and J by 3 bases, with 18 bases between the two germline ends. Germline CDR1 is KGHSH and CDR2 is LQKENI. The CDR3 sequence: CASSPTSKYNYNEQFF. The CDR3 DNA follows: TGTGCCAGCTCCCCAACTAGTAAATACAACTACAATGAGCAGTTCTTC.

The chain uses TRBV21-1 and TRBJ2-5. TRBV21-1 is tagged as a pseudogene. The CDR3 totals 12 residues. The CDR3 coding sequence is TGTGCCAGAACTTGGGACGTCTCTAGGCAGTACTTC. Translating it yields CARTWDVSRQYF.

The chain uses TRBV7-8 and TRBJ2-7; D is unresolved. V dropped 4 bases and J dropped 7 bases, with 8 bases sitting between them. Germline CDR1 and CDR2: SGHVS and FQNEAQ. CDR3 length: 11 amino acids. The CDR3 protein is CASSSSWEQYF. The CDR3 nucleotides read TGTGCCAGCAGCTCCAGTTGGGAGCAGTACTTC. Combining the CDR3 with reference TRBV7-8 and TRBJ2-7 gives the whole variable domain GAGVSQSPRYKVAKRGQDVALRCDPISGHVSLFWYQQALGQGPEFLTYFQNEAQLDKSGLPSDRFFAERPEGSVSTLKIQRTQQEDSAVYLCASSSSWEQYFGPGTRLTVT.

The J gene is TRBJ1-1, the V gene TRBV11-3, with D possibly TRBD1 on 5 matching bases. The ends were cut back, 3 bases at V and 6 bases at J, with 11 bases in the middle. The germline V gene has CDR1 SGHNT and CDR2 YENEEA. This CDR3 comprises 13 residues. The CDR3 coding sequence is TGTGCCAGCAGCTTCCTAGGGGTGGCTGAAGCTTTCTTT. Protein product: CASSFLGVAEAFF.

The sample holds one count of this clone. This chain uses TRBV28 with TRBJ1-2; possibly TRBD1 for D (5 bases). CDR1 MDHEN and CDR2 SYDVKM come from the germline V gene. This CDR3 contains 13 residues. With 7 bases removed from V and 5 bases from J, the gap between germline ends came to 14 bases. The CDR3 sequence: CASNLKGTYGYTF. In DNA, the CDR3 is TGTGCCAGCAACCTGAAAGGGACTTATGGCTACACCTTC.

V gene TRBV28 combines with J gene TRBJ2-2, with D hard to call. The V gene lost 6 bases and the J gene lost 4 bases, with 9 bases spanning the gap. The CDR3 has 13 amino acids. Germline V gene lookup returns CDR1 MDHEN and CDR2 SYDVKM. CDR3 protein: CASRTATTGELFF. The DNA for the CDR3 is TGTGCCAGCAGAACCGCTACCACCGGGGAGCTGTTTTTT.

The CDR3 protein is CASSQDRAGSDTQYF. CDR3 bases: TGCGCCAGCAGCCAAGATCGGGCAGGGTCAGATACGCAGTATTTT. The V and J genes are TRBV4-3 and TRBJ2-3; possibly TRBD1 for D (5 bases). Germline loops: CDR1 LGHNA, CDR2 YSLEER. The CDR3 is 15 amino acids. Trimming pared 0 bases from V and 4 bases from J, leaving 11 bases between.

Notes on this clone: The sample holds other DNA sequences that translate to the same CDR3. The J gene is TRBJ2-5, the V gene TRBV11-2, with D unresolved. The CDR3 totals 12 residues. V shed 5 bases and J shed 5 bases, with 9 bases lying between them. Germline V gene sequence: CDR1 SGHAT, CDR2 FQNNGV. CDR3 residues: CASSPFRETQYF. In DNA, the CDR3 is TGTGCCAGCAGCCCGTTTCGGGAGACCCAGTACTTC. Filled out from reference TRBV11-2 and TRBJ2-5, the complete variable domain reads EAGVAQSPRYKIIEKRQSVAFWCNPISGHATLYWYQQILGQGPKLLIQFQNNGVVDDSQLPKDRFSAERLKGVDSTLKIQPAKLEDSAVYLCASSPFRETQYFGPGTRLLVL.

V gene TRBV7-6 combines with J gene TRBJ1-1; no clear D. CDR3 length equals 13 residues. V shed 5 bases and J shed 7 bases, with 14 bases lying between them. Germline V gene lookup returns CDR1 SGHVS and CDR2 FNYEAQ. CDR3 DNA sequence: TGTGCCAGCAGCCCCCCCGGACCGGGTGAAGCTTTCTTT. This gives the protein CASSPPGPGEAFF.